These T cell receptor beta chains were read from a single sample in a study of T-cell reconstitution after alpha-beta-depleted transplantation in children. Via MiXCR, TCRdb re-called the PCR reads, giving one row per CDR3 protein. The data show about 200,000 distinct CDR3 sequences, roughly 7.1% seen once. Sequencing used PBMCs, obtained before TCRalphabeta/CD19-depleted stem cell transplant. The receptors originated from a boy between 2 and 10 years old with acute lymphoblastic leukemia, due to receive a stem cell transplant. CDR3s include the opening cysteine and the closing phenylalanine or tryptophan. The order of the fields is clone size, D gene, CDR3 length, J gene, V gene, CDR3 DNA, CDR3 protein. D genes are given only for firm matches. Rows give clone size only sometimes, using once, few, many, or a class for an expanded clone.

clone_size: many; d_call: -; cdr3_length: 16; j_call: TRBJ2-5; v_call: TRBV28; cdr3_nt: TGTGCCAGCAGAGTCCAGGGGGGGAGGGCCCAAGAGACCCAGTACTTC; cdr3_aa: CASRVQGGRAQETQYF
clone_size: many; d_call: -; cdr3_length: 17; j_call: TRBJ2-2; v_call: TRBV24-1; cdr3_nt: TGTGCCACCAGTGATTTGGGGACCACACCAAACACCGGGGAGCTGTTTTTT; cdr3_aa: CATSDLGTTPNTGELFF
clone_size: -; d_call: -; cdr3_length: 17; j_call: TRBJ2-1; v_call: TRBV19; cdr3_nt: TGTGCCAGTAGTATAGCAATTGGGGCAGCCTCCTACAATGAGCAGTTCTTC; cdr3_aa: CASSIAIGAASYNEQFF
clone_size: -; d_call: -; cdr3_length: 13; j_call: TRBJ2-5; v_call: TRBV20-1; cdr3_nt: TGCAGTGCACAGCCGGGACTGCCAGAGACCCAGTACTTC; cdr3_aa: CSAQPGLPETQYF
clone_size: few; d_call: -; cdr3_length: 14; j_call: TRBJ2-7; v_call: TRBV5-1; cdr3_nt: TGCGCCAGCAGCTTGGCCTCAAGCTCCTACGAGCAGTACTTC; cdr3_aa: CASSLASSSYEQYF
clone_size: few; d_call: -; cdr3_length: 13; j_call: TRBJ2-5; v_call: TRBV4-3; cdr3_nt: TGCGCCAGCAGCCAGGACAGAGGCGGGACCCAGTACTTC; cdr3_aa: CASSQDRGGTQYF
clone_size: many; d_call: TRBD2; cdr3_length: 14; j_call: TRBJ2-7; v_call: TRBV7-2; cdr3_nt: TGTGCCAGCAGCTACGGACTAGGCACTTACGAGCAGTACTTC; cdr3_aa: CASSYGLGTYEQYF
clone_size: -; d_call: TRBD2; cdr3_length: 16; j_call: TRBJ2-1; v_call: TRBV24-1; cdr3_nt: TGTGCCACCAGTGACCCGAAGCGGGAGGGGGACAATGAGCAGTTCTTC; cdr3_aa: CATSDPKREGDNEQFF
clone_size: -; d_call: TRBD1; cdr3_length: 17; j_call: TRBJ1-2; v_call: TRBV10-3; cdr3_nt: TGTGCCATCAGTGGGACCGACAGGGATGATCCTAACTATGGCTACACCTTC; cdr3_aa: CAISGTDRDDPNYGYTF
clone_size: many; d_call: TRBD2; cdr3_length: 18; j_call: TRBJ2-2; v_call: TRBV6-5; cdr3_nt: TGTGCCAGCAGTTACTCGGGACTAGCGGGGGCCGGCACCGGGGAGCTGTTTTTT; cdr3_aa: CASSYSGLAGAGTGELFF
clone_size: many; d_call: TRBD2; cdr3_length: 17; j_call: TRBJ2-1; v_call: TRBV5-5; cdr3_nt: TGTGCCAGCAGCTTGATTAGCGGGAGGGCCTCCTACAATGAGCAGTTCTTC; cdr3_aa: CASSLISGRASYNEQFF
clone_size: many; d_call: TRBD2; cdr3_length: 14; j_call: TRBJ2-1; v_call: TRBV7-9; cdr3_nt: TGTGCCAGCAGGGGACTAGCGGCCGCACATGAGCAGTTCTTC; cdr3_aa: CASRGLAAAHEQFF
clone_size: many; d_call: -; cdr3_length: 14; j_call: TRBJ1-6; v_call: TRBV11-2; cdr3_nt: TGTGCCAGCAGCTTAGAGTTAGGGACTTCACCCCTCCACTTT; cdr3_aa: CASSLELGTSPLHF
clone_size: -; d_call: TRBD1; cdr3_length: 13; j_call: TRBJ2-1; v_call: TRBV5-1; cdr3_nt: TGCGCCAGCAGCCTGACAGGGGGTAGTGAGCAGTTCTTC; cdr3_aa: CASSLTGGSEQFF
clone_size: few; d_call: TRBD1; cdr3_length: 14; j_call: TRBJ1-1; v_call: TRBV10-3; cdr3_nt: TGTGCCTCCGAGACAGGGGCGAAGAACACTGAAGCTTTCTTT; cdr3_aa: CASETGAKNTEAFF
clone_size: -; d_call: -; cdr3_length: 15; j_call: TRBJ1-1; v_call: TRBV21-1; cdr3_nt: TGTGCCAGCAGCAAAGCCCCCTCCAAGAACACTGAAGCTTTCTTT; cdr3_aa: CASSKAPSKNTEAFF
clone_size: -; d_call: -; cdr3_length: 16; j_call: TRBJ1-5; v_call: TRBV28; cdr3_nt: TGTGCCAGCTCCTCCCCGACAGGCCATGGCAATCAGCCCCAGCATTTT; cdr3_aa: CASSSPTGHGNQPQHF
clone_size: -; d_call: TRBD2; cdr3_length: 16; j_call: TRBJ2-3; v_call: TRBV7-2; cdr3_nt: TGTGCCAGCAGCCCTAGACTAGCGGGGGGCCGGGATACGCAGTATTTT; cdr3_aa: CASSPRLAGGRDTQYF
clone_size: -; d_call: -; cdr3_length: 13; j_call: TRBJ2-7; v_call: TRBV5-1; cdr3_nt: TGCGCCAGCAGCCTTACGGTAGTCTCCGAGCAGTACTTC; cdr3_aa: CASSLTVVSEQYF
clone_size: many; d_call: -; cdr3_length: 11; j_call: TRBJ2-5; v_call: TRBV7-9; cdr3_nt: TGTGCCAGCAGCCCCCAAGGAGCCCAGTACTTC; cdr3_aa: CASSPQGAQYF
clone_size: many; d_call: -; cdr3_length: 15; j_call: TRBJ2-1; v_call: TRBV10-3; cdr3_nt: TGTGCCATCAGTGTCCGGGCAGGGATTGGGGATGAGCAGTTCTTC; cdr3_aa: CAISVRAGIGDEQFF
clone_size: few; d_call: -; cdr3_length: 16; j_call: TRBJ1-5; v_call: TRBV12-3/TRBV12-4; cdr3_nt: TGTGCCAGCAGTTCCGGTGGGCAGGAGGAAAATCAGCCCCAGCATTTT; cdr3_aa: CASSSGGQEENQPQHF
clone_size: -; d_call: -; cdr3_length: 12; j_call: TRBJ2-5; v_call: TRBV28; cdr3_nt: TGTGCCAGCAGTTTATTTGCGGAGACCCAGTACTTC; cdr3_aa: CASSLFAETQYF
clone_size: -; d_call: TRBD2; cdr3_length: 17; j_call: TRBJ2-3; v_call: TRBV5-1; cdr3_nt: TGCACCAGCAGCTTGGCCGGGCTAGCGGGGGGCACAGATACGCAGTATTTT; cdr3_aa: CTSSLAGLAGGTDTQYF
clone_size: -; d_call: -; cdr3_length: 17; j_call: TRBJ2-1; v_call: TRBV5-1; cdr3_nt: TGCGCCAGCAGCTTGGCCGCGAGTAGCGGCTCCTACAATGAGCAGTTCTTC; cdr3_aa: CASSLAASSGSYNEQFF
clone_size: many; d_call: -; cdr3_length: 13; j_call: TRBJ2-3; v_call: TRBV11-2; cdr3_nt: TGTGCCAGCAGCTCCTACATCACAGATACGCAGTATTTT; cdr3_aa: CASSSYITDTQYF
clone_size: many; d_call: TRBD2; cdr3_length: 13; j_call: TRBJ2-3; v_call: TRBV7-9; cdr3_nt: TGTGCCGGACAAACTAGCGCCACAGATACGCAGTATTTT; cdr3_aa: CAGQTSATDTQYF
clone_size: -; d_call: -; cdr3_length: 11; j_call: TRBJ1-1; v_call: TRBV29-1; cdr3_nt: TGCAGCGTTGCGATGAACACTGAAGCTTTCTTT; cdr3_aa: CSVAMNTEAFF
clone_size: -; d_call: -; cdr3_length: 12; j_call: TRBJ2-5; v_call: TRBV28; cdr3_nt: TGTGCCAGCGGGGGGCTAGCGAAGACCCAGTACTTC; cdr3_aa: CASGGLAKTQYF
clone_size: many; d_call: -; cdr3_length: 14; j_call: TRBJ1-2; v_call: TRBV29-1; cdr3_nt: TGCAGCGTTGTGGAAGCAGGGAAAGGCTATGGCTACACCTTC; cdr3_aa: CSVVEAGKGYGYTF
clone_size: many; d_call: -; cdr3_length: 15; j_call: TRBJ2-1; v_call: TRBV27; cdr3_nt: TGTGCCAGTGGGTGGCAGGGAGTCACCTACAATGAGCAGTTCTTC; cdr3_aa: CASGWQGVTYNEQFF
clone_size: many; d_call: TRBD1; cdr3_length: 17; j_call: TRBJ1-3; v_call: TRBV18; cdr3_nt: TGTGCCAGCTCACCAGTCTCAGGGGGCGAATTCGGAAACACCATATATTTT; cdr3_aa: CASSPVSGGEFGNTIYF
clone_size: many; d_call: -; cdr3_length: 12; j_call: TRBJ2-3; v_call: TRBV2; cdr3_nt: TGTGCCAGCAGGACGATGGCAGATACGCAGTATTTT; cdr3_aa: CASRTMADTQYF
clone_size: many; d_call: -; cdr3_length: 14; j_call: TRBJ2-1; v_call: TRBV18; cdr3_nt: TGTGCCAGCTCGCAACAGGGTCGTGGGAATGAGCAGTTCTTC; cdr3_aa: CASSQQGRGNEQFF
clone_size: few; d_call: TRBD1; cdr3_length: 13; j_call: TRBJ1-1; v_call: TRBV5-4; cdr3_nt: TGTGCCAGCAGGGGACAGCAGAACACTGAAGCTTTCTTT; cdr3_aa: CASRGQQNTEAFF
clone_size: many; d_call: -; cdr3_length: 13; j_call: TRBJ2-5; v_call: TRBV18; cdr3_nt: TGTGCCAGCTCACCCAGGGGAGAAGAGACCCAGTACTTC; cdr3_aa: CASSPRGEETQYF
clone_size: -; d_call: -; cdr3_length: 14; j_call: TRBJ2-2; v_call: TRBV28; cdr3_nt: TGTGCCAGCAGTCTCCGGGTCGCCCCCGGGGAGCTGTTTTTT; cdr3_aa: CASSLRVAPGELFF
clone_size: -; d_call: TRBD1; cdr3_length: 15; j_call: TRBJ1-2; v_call: TRBV7-2; cdr3_nt: TGTGCCAGCAGCGCAGGGGGGAGGGTTATGGATGGCTACACCTTC; cdr3_aa: CASSAGGRVMDGYTF
clone_size: many; d_call: -; cdr3_length: 14; j_call: TRBJ2-7; v_call: TRBV14; cdr3_nt: TGTGCCAGCAGCCCTGGCAGGGGCTCCTACGAGCAGTACTTC; cdr3_aa: CASSPGRGSYEQYF
clone_size: few; d_call: -; cdr3_length: 14; j_call: TRBJ1-5; v_call: TRBV20-1; cdr3_nt: TGCAGTGCTAGGGGTCCGGGGGGCAATCAGCCCCAGCATTTT; cdr3_aa: CSARGPGGNQPQHF
clone_size: -; d_call: -; cdr3_length: 14; j_call: TRBJ2-7; v_call: TRBV20-1; cdr3_nt: TGCAGTGCGACAGGGAGGACATGGGCTCACGAGCAGTACTTC; cdr3_aa: CSATGRTWAHEQYF